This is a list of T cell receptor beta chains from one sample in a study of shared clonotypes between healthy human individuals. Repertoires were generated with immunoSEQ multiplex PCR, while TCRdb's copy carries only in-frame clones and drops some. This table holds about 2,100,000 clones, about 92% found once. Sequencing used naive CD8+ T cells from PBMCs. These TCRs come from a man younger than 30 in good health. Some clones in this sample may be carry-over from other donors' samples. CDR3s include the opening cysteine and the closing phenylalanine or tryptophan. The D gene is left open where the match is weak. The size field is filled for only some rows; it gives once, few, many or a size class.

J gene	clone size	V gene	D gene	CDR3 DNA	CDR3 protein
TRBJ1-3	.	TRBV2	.	TGTGCCAGCCTCTTCGTCCCCTCTGGAAACACCATATATTTT	CASLFVPSGNTIYF
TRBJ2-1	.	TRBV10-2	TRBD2	TGCGCCAGCAGTGGAGGGCTAGCGGGATACAATGAGCAGTTCTTC	CASSGGLAGYNEQFF
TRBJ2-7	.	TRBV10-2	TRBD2	TGCGCCAGCAACCTGGGGGAGGGCTTGGGCGAGCAGTACTTC	CASNLGEGLGEQYF
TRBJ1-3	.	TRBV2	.	TGTGCCAGCAGGGAAAGTATCTCTGGAAACACCATATATTTT	CASRESISGNTIYF
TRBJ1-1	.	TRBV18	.	TGTGCCAGCTCCCTCGACAGTTACATGAACACTGAAGCTTTCTTT	CASSLDSYMNTEAFF
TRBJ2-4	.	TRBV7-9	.	TGTGCCAGCAGTACCTCCTCGGCAAAAAACATTCAGTACTTC	CASSTSSAKNIQYF
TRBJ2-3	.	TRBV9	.	TGTGCCAGCAGCGTGGGGTCTCGCACAGATACGCAGTATTTT	CASSVGSRTDTQYF
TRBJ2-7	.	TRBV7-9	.	TGTGCCAGCAGCGCGACTAACAGTTACGAGCAGTACTTC	CASSATNSYEQYF
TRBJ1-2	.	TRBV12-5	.	TGTGCTAGTGGTTTGGTGCCGGACGATAACTATGGCTACACCTTC	CASGLVPDDNYGYTF
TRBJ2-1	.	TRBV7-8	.	TGTGCCAGCAGCTTAGTTGGGTCTCACGAGCAGTTCTTC	CASSLVGSHEQFF
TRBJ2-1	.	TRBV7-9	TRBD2	TGTGCCAGCAGCTTTCGACTAGCGACGGGGAATGAGCAGTTCTTC	CASSFRLATGNEQFF
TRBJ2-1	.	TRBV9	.	TGTGCCAGCAGCGTAGCTAGGAACACCGCCAGCTCCTACAATGAGCAGTTCTTC	CASSVARNTASSYNEQFF
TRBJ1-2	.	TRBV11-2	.	TGTGCCAGCAGCTCTGGGACGTACGGGGGCTACACCTTC	CASSSGTYGGYTF
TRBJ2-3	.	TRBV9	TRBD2	TGTGCCAGCAGCACTAGCGGGAGCTCTGATACGCAGTATTTT	CASSTSGSSDTQYF
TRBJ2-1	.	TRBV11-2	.	TGTGCCAGCAGCACAGGGAGCTTAGATAGCTACAATGAGCAGTTCTTC	CASSTGSLDSYNEQFF
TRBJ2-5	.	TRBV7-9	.	TGTGCCAGCAGCTCTCCGGACTGGGGAGAGACCCAGTACTTC	CASSSPDWGETQYF
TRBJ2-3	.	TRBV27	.	TGTGCCAGCAGGTTACTTTCCGCCACAGATACGCAGTATTTT	CASRLLSATDTQYF
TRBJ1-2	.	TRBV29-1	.	TGCAGCGTTGAAGGACAGAACTATGGCTACACCTTC	CSVEGQNYGYTF
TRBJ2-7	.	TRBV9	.	TGTGCCAGCAGCTCTGGAGGCAGGGCCTACGAGCAGTACTTC	CASSSGGRAYEQYF
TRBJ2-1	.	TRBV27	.	TGTGCCAGCAGTTCCGCTGGGGTGCACTCCTACAATGAGCAGTTCTTC	CASSSAGVHSYNEQFF
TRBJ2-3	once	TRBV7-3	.	TGTGCCAGCAGCCTCCCCCCCACGGATACGCAGTATTTT	CASSLPPTDTQYF
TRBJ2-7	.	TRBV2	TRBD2	TGTGCCAGCAGTGAAACTAGCGGGATCTCCTACGAGCAGTACTTC	CASSETSGISYEQYF
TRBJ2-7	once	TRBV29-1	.	TGCAGCGTCCGTCAAAGCTCCTACGAGCAGTACTTC	CSVRQSSYEQYF
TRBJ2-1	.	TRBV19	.	TGTGCCAGTAGGGGTCAGGGAGGTAATGAGCAGTTCTTC	CASRGQGGNEQFF
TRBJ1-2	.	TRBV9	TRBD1	TGTGCCAGCAGCACCAGGGACAGGGCAGAATCCTATGGCTACACCTTC	CASSTRDRAESYGYTF
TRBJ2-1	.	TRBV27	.	TGTGCCAGCAGTTTTAGGGGAAAAAATGAGCAGTTCTTC	CASSFRGKNEQFF
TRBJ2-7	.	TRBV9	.	TGTGCCAGCAGCGAGGGGGGCGGCGAGCAGTACTTC	CASSEGGGEQYF
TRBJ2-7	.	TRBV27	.	TGTGCCAGCAGTTTATCGAGCGGTGGCAGGGCCTACGAGCAGTACTTC	CASSLSSGGRAYEQYF
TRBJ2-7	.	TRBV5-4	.	TGTGCCAGCAGCTTGTTCGCAGGCGAGCAGTACTTC	CASSLFAGEQYF
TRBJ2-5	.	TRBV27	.	TGTGCCAGCAGTTGGGAGTACCAAGAGACCCAGTACTTC	CASSWEYQETQYF
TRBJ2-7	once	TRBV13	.	TGTGCCAGCAGCTTAGGCCTACGGACAGAAAGGTACTTC	CASSLGLRTERYF
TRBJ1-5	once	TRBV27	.	TGTGCCAGCAGTCCAGGAGGGGTCGATCAGCCCCAGCATTTT	CASSPGGVDQPQHF
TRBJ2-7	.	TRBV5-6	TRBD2	TGTGCCAGCAGCTCGCTAGCGGGTTACGAGCAGTACTTC	CASSSLAGYEQYF
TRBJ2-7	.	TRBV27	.	TGTGCCAGCAGCCCAGGGCCCAGCGGCTCCTACGAGCAGTACTTC	CASSPGPSGSYEQYF
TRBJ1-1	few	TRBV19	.	TGTGCCAGTAGTAAGGGCAGGGGCGATAACACTGAAGCTTTCTTT	CASSKGRGDNTEAFF
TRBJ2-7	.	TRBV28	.	TGTGCCACTACGGAAAGGGGGGGAGCACCTGAGCAGTACTTC	CATTERGGAPEQYF
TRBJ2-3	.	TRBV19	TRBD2	TGTGCCAGTAGTATTTGGCGGGAGGCTTACACAGATACGCAGTATTTT	CASSIWREAYTDTQYF
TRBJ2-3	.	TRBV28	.	TGTGCCAGCACCCGGGTACTAGGGCGGGATACGCAGTATTTT	CASTRVLGRDTQYF
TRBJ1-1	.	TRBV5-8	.	TGTGCCAGCAGCAACCAGGCACTCTTTACGAACACTGAAGCTTTCTTT	CASSNQALFTNTEAFF
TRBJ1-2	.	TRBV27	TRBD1	TGTGCCAGCAGCCACAGGGGTTGGGGTGGCTACACCTTC	CASSHRGWGGYTF
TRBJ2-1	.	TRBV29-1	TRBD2	TGCAGCGTTGACGGGGTGGGAGGGCCTTTTGGGCAGTTCTTC	CSVDGVGGPFGQFF
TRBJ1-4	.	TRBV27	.	TGTGCCAGCGGGGATTTGGGGGTTTTTACTGAAAAACTGTTTTTT	CASGDLGVFTEKLFF
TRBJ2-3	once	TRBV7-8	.	TGTGCCAGCAGCAGCGTAGCGAAGACGGACACAGATACGCAGTATTTT	CASSSVAKTDTDTQYF
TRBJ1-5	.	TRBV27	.	TGTGCCAGCAGTTTTATTATGGGGGTTCAGCCCCAGCATTTT	CASSFIMGVQPQHF
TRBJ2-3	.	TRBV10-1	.	TGCGCCAGCAGTGAGCTGTGGGAAGGTCGGGCAGATACGCAGTATTTT	CASSELWEGRADTQYF
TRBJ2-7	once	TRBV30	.	TGTGCCTGGGTCGCCAGGGGGGGCTACGAGCAGTACTTC	CAWVARGGYEQYF
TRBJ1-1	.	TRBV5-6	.	TGTGCCAGCAGCTTGGTGGTGAAGTCAGGTACTAAAGCTTTCTTT	CASSLVVKSGTKAFF
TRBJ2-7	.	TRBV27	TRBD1	TGTGCCAGCAGTTTGAGCCCCGGGACAGGGGGTTACGAGCAGTACTTC	CASSLSPGTGGYEQYF